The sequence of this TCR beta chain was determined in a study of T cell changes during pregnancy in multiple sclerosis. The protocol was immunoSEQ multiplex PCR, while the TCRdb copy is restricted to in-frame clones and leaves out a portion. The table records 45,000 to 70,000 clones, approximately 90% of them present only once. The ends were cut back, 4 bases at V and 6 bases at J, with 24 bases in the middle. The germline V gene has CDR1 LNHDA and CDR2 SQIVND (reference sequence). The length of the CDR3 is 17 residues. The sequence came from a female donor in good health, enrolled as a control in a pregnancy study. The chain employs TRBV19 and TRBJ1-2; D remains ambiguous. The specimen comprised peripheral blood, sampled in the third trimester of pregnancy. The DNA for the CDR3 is TGTGCCAGTAGTACCCTCCCCGCCATTTCGGTTTTTAATGGCTACACCTTC. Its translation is CASSTLPAISVFNGYTF. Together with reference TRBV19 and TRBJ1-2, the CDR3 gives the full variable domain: DGGITQSPKYLFRKEGQNVTLSCEQNLNHDAMYWYRQDPGQGLRLIYYSQIVNDFQKGDIAEGYSVSREKKESFPLTVTSAQKNPTAFYLCASSTLPAISVFNGYTFGSGTRLTVV.